Listed below are T cell receptor beta chains from one sample, sequenced in a study of T cells in Graves' hyperthyroidism and ophthalmopathy. One entry per CDR3 protein, called by TCRdb with MiXCR from the multiplex PCR reads. The table has 600,000 or so distinct CDR3 sequences, around 15% seen once. Sequences were obtained from blood. Every receptor here comes from a woman aged 25 to 39 with Graves' hyperthyroidism. CDR3s leave out the opening cysteine and the closing phenylalanine or tryptophan. The D gene is left open where the match is weak.

TRBD1 TRBJ1-6 TRBV20-1 13 SAVDRDSYNSPLH
TRBD1 TRBJ2-5 TRBV19 13 ASSMTQGVGETQY
TRBD2 TRBJ2-4 TRBV7-6 16 ASSLEISGSEGKNIQY
- TRBJ2-7 TRBV6-1 13 ASSLGGGLSYEQY
- TRBJ2-2 TRBV11-3 12 ASSPKWGTGELF
- TRBJ2-3 TRBV28 13 ASSTVRQSTDTQY
- TRBJ2-7 TRBV7-2 14 ASSLESVGSPYEQY
TRBD1 TRBJ1-5 TRBV27 12 ASSPGAGGQPQH
- TRBJ2-1 TRBV30 9 AWSVLGVQF
TRBD2 TRBJ2-5 TRBV7-3 14 ASSEGGSGRGETQY
- TRBJ2-7 TRBV28 10 ASVEGNREQY
- TRBJ1-6 TRBV5-1 11 ASSQTVNSPLH
- TRBJ1-1 TRBV18 12 ASSPGLFDTEAF
TRBD1 TRBJ1-2 TRBV4-1 13 ASRPPGTGGYGYT
- TRBJ2-7 TRBV20-1 11 SASPTAGYEQY
- TRBJ2-1 TRBV30 11 AWSVGRYNEQF
- TRBJ2-7 TRBV11-2 13 ASSPIGGVTYEQY
- TRBJ2-2 TRBV6-2/TRBV6-3 14 ASSPLWAANTGELF
- TRBJ2-7 TRBV5-1 13 ASSFTGTGEEEQY
- TRBJ1-2 TRBV28 12 ASSLQGQFAGYT
TRBD2 TRBJ2-2 TRBV5-6 14 ASSPGLARRTGELF
TRBD1 TRBJ1-5 TRBV7-2 12 ASSSGQGDQPQH
TRBD2 TRBJ2-1 TRBV7-2 16 ASSLRVAGGFFLNEQF
TRBD2 TRBJ2-3 TRBV2 14 ASRGLAGARTDTQY
TRBD2 TRBJ2-5 TRBV28 14 ASTAGSGGVEETQY
- TRBJ2-7 TRBV30 11 AWRTGISYEQY
- TRBJ2-3 TRBV20-1 11 SARQGWGDTQY
TRBD2 TRBJ2-7 TRBV7-6 14 ASSLLGEGRGYEQY
TRBD2 TRBJ2-6 TRBV5-1 17 ASSPQLAGGPSGANVLT
- TRBJ2-1 TRBV28 12 ASRPQGSYNEQF
TRBD1 TRBJ2-5 TRBV28 13 ASNTPGTGIETQY
- TRBJ2-2 TRBV6-1 13 ASSGRAKDTGELF
TRBD2 TRBJ2-7 TRBV30 13 AWSVNLAGEHEQY
TRBD1 TRBJ1-1 TRBV30 13 AWLLPGQGRTEAF
TRBD1 TRBJ1-5 TRBV19 13 ASSIWQGASQPQH
- TRBJ2-3 TRBV6-1 13 ASSYAASGTDTQY
- TRBJ2-7 TRBV3-1 10 ASSQGQYEQY
TRBD1 TRBJ2-1 TRBV6-5 13 ASSYSGTVDNEQF
- TRBJ2-1 TRBV7-9 12 ASSPGPSHNEQF
- TRBJ1-6 TRBV6-1 13 ASSPWTLYNSPLH
- TRBJ2-7 TRBV4-1 11 ASSQDQGDEQY
TRBD1 TRBJ2-2 TRBV12-3/TRBV12-4 14 ASSFGTAPNTGELF
- TRBJ1-2 TRBV24-1 13 ATSGGGAKDYGYT
- TRBJ1-1 TRBV6-6 13 ASSYSSSRNTEAF
TRBD2 TRBJ2-5 TRBV30 13 AWRGSGRPQETQY
- TRBJ2-5 TRBV13 11 ASSFSDQETQY
TRBD2 TRBJ2-7 TRBV28 13 ASSLGTSGRGEQY